The sample holds many counts of the clone carrying this TCR beta chain. No antigen is known for it. Both previously described methods and listed TCR primers were employed to make bulk TCR libraries. Each CDR3 protein gets one entry after TCRdb re-called the PCR reads with MiXCR. Of approximately 680,000 distinct CDR3 sequences listed, 25% are singletons. The record originates from a study of molecular identifiers for immune sequencing clone quantification. Findings and caveats of the study: Clones with over 20 RNA copies captured over 98% of effector molecules but under 1% of naive ones.

Specimen: naive CD8+ T cells from blood, with Jurkat cell RNA spiked in. Noted subset: FACS-sorted CD8+CD4-CCR7+CD45RA+ naive T cells. This sequence originates from a human donor in good health. Some libraries in this study had Jurkat cell RNA spiked in.

The CDR3 is CSVVAGGNYEQYF. CDR3 DNA: TGCAGCGTTGTGGCAGGGGGTAACTACGAGCAGTACTTC. This chain connects TRBV29-1 to TRBJ2-7, with 7 bases identical to TRBD1. The CDR3 length is 13 residues. The germline V gene has CDR1 SQVTM and CDR2 ANQGSEA. J was trimmed by 3 bases and V by 4 bases; bases with no gene match: 6.